This T cell receptor (beta chain) is from a study of shared clonotypes between healthy human individuals. Overall study: Plates per donor: three CD4 naive, three CD4 memory, two CD8 naive, one CD8 memory. Overall study findings and caveats: Naive subsets, compared against memory subsets, generally had larger estimated richness values. A few donors held approximately 4.6% of naive CD4 clonotypes in common. Relative to their counterparts shared across all four donors, non-shared clonotypes exhibited diminished generation probabilities.

Sequencing used immunoSEQ multiplex PCR; TCRdb keeps in-frame clones, though not all of them. The sample lists 850,000 to 1,200,000 clones, roughly 75% occurring once. Remarks on this clone: No antigen is known for it.

The V end was cut by 6 bases, the J end by 6 bases, with 17 bases between. The CDR3 covers 14 residues. The germline CDR1 and CDR2 sequences are MNHNS and SASEGT. The sequencing input was memory CD4+ T cells sorted from blood. The sample's subset: CD45RA-negative fraction. The chain joins TRBV6-1 to TRBJ1-1, with D unresolved. The clonotype originates from a young man in good health. The DNA of the CDR3 is TGTGCCAGCAGGACTGACCCCGCAGCATCTGAAGCTTTCTTT. This translates into CASRTDPAASEAFF.